What follows is one T cell receptor (beta chain) and its context. No antigen is known for it. A much larger clone is a single base away; this may be a read error. The time point label, as the study defines it: 45 to 50 days after influenza vaccine administration. The data were taken from a study of response to subunit inactivated influenza vaccine (dated 2018 in TCRdb). With respect to the entire study: Deep quantitative profiling of the T cell receptor repertoire was used in the study to follow responses to a trivalent subunit inactivated influenza vaccine.

What the research found in general, with its limitations: The authors proposed that each seasonal influenza vaccination may bring in only a limited number of new T cells.

Libraries were prepared through RT-PCR. Sequencing was performed on an Illumina HiSeq 2500. TCRdb redid the processing of the public reads, applying fastp at Q25 and MiXCR, and retained in-frame beta chains. Every distinct CDR3 protein forms one entry, paired with its most common genes and DNA. The sample table contains about 520,000 distinct CDR3 sequences; only one count was recorded for approximately 11% of them. Around 12% of the sample rests with the top ten. The CDR3 starts with the cysteine, ends with the phenylalanine, and has 14 residues. Kept here is only the CDR3 DNA, which spans 42 bases and is read in frame from base 1. The germline V gene encodes CDR1 SEHNR and CDR2 FQNEAQ (reference sequence). V is clipped by 4 bases and J by 0 bases, and the sequence between their germline boundaries is 9 bases long.

In this chain, TRBV7-9 is recombined with TRBJ1-2; confidence is insufficient to name the D gene. The sample here was PBMCs from blood, taken roughly 46 days after vaccination. The source is a man aged 45-65 years who received an inactivated influenza vaccine. Donor details come from another sample of the same person, matched by shared clones. The nucleotide sequence reads TGTGCCAGCAGCTCACGGAGTCCTAACTATGGCTACACCTTC. Its translation reads: CASSSRSPNYGYTF. The full variable domain, with segments outside the CDR3 supplied by the reference TRBV7-9 and TRBJ1-2 proteins, appears as DTGVSQNPRHKITKRGQNVTFRCDPISEHNRLYWYRQTLGQGPEFLTYFQNEAQLEKSRLLSDRFSAERPKGSFSTLEIQRTEQGDSAMYLCASSSRSPNYGYTFGSGTRLTVV.